The 16 T cell receptor beta chains listed next were all sequenced from one sample in a study of PD-L1 blockade in urothelial cancer. Profiled with immunoSEQ multiplex PCR; TCRdb holds only in-frame clones, not every one. The sample yields over 45,000 clones, more than 70% seen once. Source: PBMCs, taken around atezolizumab (anti-PD-L1) treatment. Source of these receptors: a man in his forties or fifties with urothelial cancer.

The chain recombines TRBV7-2 with TRBJ2-1, with a tentative D call TRBD1 (5 bases). V gave up 5 bases and J gave up 8 bases, with 10 bases separating them. The CDR3 totals 12 residues. Germline values: CDR1 SGHTA, CDR2 FQGNSA. For the CDR3, the DNA is TGTGCCAGCAGCCAAGGACACTATGAGCAGTTCTTC. It yields the protein CASSQGHYEQFF.

This clone was counted between two and nine times. An end of the junction differs from the germline gene, which may be a read error. This chain links TRBV7-7 with TRBJ2-2; 8 bases match TRBD1. Germline V gives CDR1 SSHAT, CDR2 FNYEAQ (reference sequence). The CDR3 spans 16 residues. Here the CDR3 DNA reads TGTGCTAGCAGCTTATCGACAGGGGCTAGCACCGGGGAGCTGTTTTTT. Residues: CASSLSTGASTGELFF.

Here the CDR3 reads CASSLGGRPMYEQYF. In DNA form, the CDR3 reads TGTGCCAGCAGCTTGGGCGGGAGGCCAATGTACGAGCAGTACTTC. The chain employs TRBV5-5 and TRBJ2-7; the match to TRBD2 covers 8 bases. Germline V CDR1 and CDR2: SGHKS, YYEKEE (reference sequence). After removal of 0 bases from V and 4 bases from J, the junction contained 6 bases not matched to a gene. The CDR3 is 15 residues long.

The rearrangement links TRBV7-5 to TRBJ2-7; the tabulated D call, TRBD2, remains unverified against the DNA. TRBV7-5 is a pseudogene. The CDR3 contains 15 residues. The CDR3 bases are TGTGCCAGAGTATTCGATAGCGGGCCTTCCTACGAGCAGTACTTC. Protein sequence: CARVFDSGPSYEQYF.

This clone showed up just once. The V gene is TRBV27, the J gene TRBJ2-7, with D possibly TRBD1 on 6 matching bases. CDR3 length: 15 residues. V lost 2 bases and J 0 bases, leaving 11 bases between the germline ends. Per germline, CDR1 MNHEY and CDR2 SMNVEV (reference sequence). This CDR3 reads CASSLIGTPSYEQYF. For the CDR3, the DNA is TGTGCCAGCAGTTTAATCGGGACACCCTCCTACGAGCAGTACTTC.

The rearrangement joins TRBV14 to TRBJ2-1; the D is unclear. Deletions cut 4 bases from V and 5 bases from J, with 24 bases between. The CDR3 totals 18 residues. Germline V gene data show CDR1 as SGHDN and CDR2 as FVKESK. The CDR3 DNA reads TGTGCCAGCAGCCGAGACCCATCCCGCCGGAGCGTTGACAATGAGCAGTTCTTC. Translated: CASSRDPSRRSVDNEQFF.

The CDR3 loop reads CASAYLAVETQYF. DNA for the CDR3: TGCGCCAGCGCATATTTAGCGGTAGAGACCCAGTACTTC. V gene TRBV10-2 combines with J gene TRBJ2-5; D may be TRBD2 (6 bases). V lost 8 bases, J lost 4 bases, and 14 bases lay in between. CDR1 and CDR2 (germline): WSHSY, SAAADI. CDR3 length equals 13 residues.

The chain employs TRBV5-4 and TRBJ1-2; TRBD1 agrees at 8 bases. CDR1 SGHNT and CDR2 YYREEE come from the germline V gene (reference sequence). V was clipped by 4 bases and J by 0 bases; unmatched bases: 5. This CDR3 spans 15 amino acids. The DNA of the CDR3 is TGTGCCAGCAGCGTCGGACAGGGCGCTAACTATGGCTACACCTTC. This codes for CASSVGQGANYGYTF.

This clone has only one observation. CDR3 amino acids: CAWSRDRGKNGYTF. CDR3 sequence (DNA): TGTGCCTGGAGTAGGGACAGGGGGAAAAATGGCTACACCTTC. J is TRBJ1-2 and V is TRBV30; 11 nucleotides agree with TRBD1. V lost 2 bases to trimming and J lost 6 bases; unmatched junction nucleotides: 5. Germline values: CDR1 GTSNPN, CDR2 SVGIG (reference sequence). The CDR3 spans 14 residues.

The chain employs TRBV5-6 and TRBJ1-4; no definite D call. The CDR3 has 13 residues. Germline V gene lookup returns CDR1 SGHDT and CDR2 YYEEEE. V lost 4 bases and J 4 bases, leaving 8 bases between the germline ends. CDR3 DNA sequence: TGTGCCAGCAGCCTTTCGGGTAATGAAAAACTGTTTTTT. It yields the protein CASSLSGNEKLFF.

The chain links TRBV25-1 to TRBJ1-2; D unresolved. CDR1 and CDR2 from the germline V gene are MGHDK and SYGVNS. The V end was cut by 3 bases, the J end by 8 bases, with 10 bases between. The CDR3 covers 12 residues. CDR3 in amino acids: CASSDPGLGYTF. CDR3 nucleotide sequence: TGTGCCAGCAGTGACCCGGGGTTAGGCTACACCTTC.

V and J are TRBV5-1 and TRBJ1-1; D gene unclear. In germline, CDR1 is SGHRS, CDR2 YFSETQ. This CDR3 has 15 amino acids. The V end lost 4 bases, the J end lost 1 base, and 14 bases lay between the germline ends. The CDR3 loop is CASSARLSPNTEAFF. CDR3 DNA: TGCGCCAGCAGCGCCAGACTTTCTCCGAACACTGAAGCTTTCTTT.

The V gene is TRBV28, the J gene TRBJ1-5, with D possibly matching TRBD1 (5 bases). The CDR3 loop spans 14 amino acids. V shed 8 bases and J shed 6 bases, with 17 bases lying between them. The germline V gene encodes CDR1 MDHEN and CDR2 SYDVKM. CDR3 region: CASVPSGGFQPQHF. DNA of the CDR3: TGTGCCAGCGTACCCTCGGGGGGGTTTCAGCCCCAGCATTTT.

This CDR3 reads CASNRAGGFTDTQYF. The CDR3 DNA reads TGTGCCAGCAATCGGGCGGGAGGGTTCACAGATACGCAGTATTTT. The chain uses TRBV27 and TRBJ2-3, with 9 bases identical to TRBD2. The germline CDR1 and CDR2 sequences are MNHEY and SMNVEV (reference sequence). J was trimmed by 2 bases and V by 7 bases; bases with no gene match: 7. This CDR3 comprises 15 residues.

Concerning this clone: A read error may produce the germline difference seen at one junction end. The chain is built from TRBV25-1 and TRBJ2-7, with 8 nucleotides matching TRBD1. CDR1 is MGHDK, CDR2 SYGVNS, per germline. The CDR3 covers 16 residues. CDR3 protein: CASSESGQGAPYVQYF. CDR3 DNA sequence: TGTGCCAGCAGTGAATCCGGGCAGGGGGCCCCATACGTGCAGTACTTC.

This clone occurred a few times. The chain joins TRBV5-4 to TRBJ2-2; D is uncertain. The CDR3 runs 12 residues. The germline gives CDR1 SGHNT, CDR2 YYREEE (reference sequence). With 4 bases removed from V and 6 bases from J, the gap between germline ends came to 7 bases. In nucleotides, the CDR3 is TGTGCCAGCAGCCCCCGTGCCGGGGAGCTGTTTTTT. Amino acids: CASSPRAGELFF.